This TCR beta chain was found in a study of glioma-infiltrating T cells after dendritic cell vaccination. Some clones are missing from TCRdb's copy, which holds only in-frame ones; the method was immunoSEQ multiplex PCR. Of about 99,000 clones in the sample, roughly 80% were seen once. The sequence derives from a human donor with glioblastoma. The source was blood, collected before dendritic cell vaccination.

The CDR3 nucleotides read TGCGCCAGCAGTGAGTCGTCCGGTTCTAGCACAGATACGCAGTATTTT. Translation: CASSESSGSSTDTQYF. The V and J genes are TRBV10-1 and TRBJ2-3; D remains unclear. Germline V gives CDR1 WNHNN, CDR2 SYGVQD (reference sequence). This CDR3 is built from 16 residues. V was clipped by 0 bases and J by 0 bases, with 10 bases between them.